The 8 T cell receptor beta chains listed next were all sequenced from one sample in a study of T cell responses to AZD1222 COVID-19 vaccine (dated by TCRdb to the early 2020s). Library construction relied on the immunoSEQ multiplex PCR assay. In its TCRdb copy, this immuneACCESS table keeps in-frame sequences only and misses some clones. Where compared with another copy, unresolved V genes explain less than half of these, and the others have no known cause. The sample table lists approximately 130,000 clones, more than 65% of them with a count of one. The ten largest clones represent about 28% of the sample. The sample's time point label, decoded: about 28 days (+/-7) after the second vaccine dose. The sequences come from peripheral blood, collected 28 days after the second AZD1222 dose. The origin of the receptors is an adult who received the AZD1222 COVID-19 vaccine.

This clone was detected once. This chain joins TRBV5-1 and TRBJ1-2; no clear D gene. The V gene lost 0 bases and the J gene lost 8 bases, with 8 bases spanning the gap. The CDR3 spans 12 residues. Germline V CDR1 and CDR2: SGHRS, YFSETQ. In DNA, the CDR3 is TGCGCCAGCAGCTTGGGAGGGCAAGGCTACACCTTC. Translating it yields CASSLGGQGYTF.

The DNA for the CDR3 is TGCGCCAGCAGCTTGGAAGTGGAGACCCAGTACTTC. Its protein is CASSLEVETQYF. This chain links TRBV5-1 with TRBJ2-5; D unclear. The CDR3 spans 12 residues. Deletions cut 0 bases from V and 5 bases from J, with 5 bases between. Germline assignment: CDR1 SGHRS and CDR2 YFSETQ.

The chain uses TRBV7-2 and TRBJ1-5, with D uncertain. CDR1 and CDR2 (germline): SGHTA, FQGNSA. The CDR3 is made up of 15 amino acids. Between the trimmed V and J ends, which lost 2 bases and 3 bases, there was a span of 11 bases. The CDR3 loop reads CASSLRWTVNQPQHF. The CDR3, as DNA: TGTGCCAGCAGCTTACGATGGACGGTCAATCAGCCCCAGCATTTT.

The V and J genes are TRBV5-1 and TRBJ2-5; 9 bases are shared with TRBD2. In germline, CDR1 is SGHRS, CDR2 YFSETQ. The CDR3 is 16 amino acids. Losses at the gene ends were 2 bases for V and 5 bases for J; bases not matched to a gene: 10. CDR3 residues: CASSLGLGTSLETQYF. In nucleotides, the CDR3 is TGCGCCAGCAGCTTAGGCCTAGGGACTAGCTTGGAGACCCAGTACTTC.

The rearrangement joins TRBV6-5 to TRBJ1-5; D might be TRBD1 (6 bases). This CDR3 is 14 amino acids long. Trimming removed 7 bases at V and 4 bases at J, with 14 bases between. CDR1 and CDR2 (germline): MNHEY, SVGAGI. The CDR3 DNA sequence: TGTGCCAGCATCCCAGGGGTAGGGAATCAGCCCCAGCATTTT. Translated, it gives CASIPGVGNQPQHF.

V is TRBV28 and J is TRBJ1-2; TRBD1 is a possible D gene (6 bases). With 10 bases removed from V and 4 bases from J, the gap between germline ends came to 16 bases. Germline V lookup: CDR1 MDHEN, CDR2 SYDVKM. This CDR3 has 13 residues. The CDR3 spells CAIKRYRAYGYTF. DNA of the CDR3: TGTGCCATCAAACGATACAGGGCCTATGGCTACACCTTC.

This sequence joins TRBV5-1 and TRBJ1-6; 10 bases are shared with TRBD1. Looked up from germline, CDR1 is SGHRS and CDR2 is YFSETQ. The trim removed 4 bases at V and 8 bases at J, leaving 6 bases unmatched. The CDR3 covers 15 residues. The CDR3 loop is CASSIRDRGYSPLHF. CDR3 in DNA: TGCGCCAGCAGCATCCGGGACAGGGGTTATTCACCCCTCCACTTT.

J is TRBJ2-1 and V is TRBV28; the match to TRBD2 covers 8 bases. This CDR3 has 17 residues. J gave up 7 bases and V 3 bases, and 14 bases lay outside the gene matches. The germline CDR1 and CDR2 sequences are MDHEN and SYDVKM. DNA of the CDR3: TGTGCCAGCAGTTTGGTGGCGGGAGGTACGGTTAGTAATGAGCAGTTCTTC. Translated: CASSLVAGGTVSNEQFF.